The 5 T cell receptor beta chains in this list originate from one sample, sequenced in a study of T cell repertoires in cytomegalovirus infection. TCRdb passed the reads through MiXCR, listing each CDR3 protein once. The top ten hold about 16% of the sample, which has 200,000 to 300,000 distinct CDR3 sequences, approximately 8.3% seen once. The sample taken for sequencing was PBMCs. These receptor sequences come from a human donor in good health (CMV status not recorded). Some clones in this sample may be carry-over from other donors' samples.

This clonotype was found many times. The chain joins TRBV7-6 to TRBJ2-2; 7 bases are a match to TRBD1. CDR3 length: 16 amino acids. CDR1 SGHVS and CDR2 FNYEAQ come from the germline V gene. Trimming cost V 5 bases and J 1 base; bases outside gene matches: 7. The DNA of the CDR3 is TGTGCCAGCAGCCCAAAGGGACAGCTGAACACCGGGGAGCTGTTTTTT. It is translated as CASSPKGQLNTGELFF. The full variable domain, in which reference TRBV7-6 and TRBJ2-2 provide the parts outside the CDR3, is GAGVSQSPRYKVTKRGQDVALRCDPISGHVSLYWYRQALGQGPEFLTYFNYEAQQDKSGLPNDRFSAERPEGSISTLTIQRTEQRDSAMYRCASSPKGQLNTGELFFGEGSRLTVL.

This clonotype was seen at least ten times. The rearrangement uses TRBV12-3 or TRBV12-4 and TRBJ1-2; D gene unclear. Trimming took 5 bases from V and 3 from J, leaving 13 bases between them. The CDR3 length is 14 residues. The CDR3 region has the DNA TGTGCCAGCAGTCTAGAGGTGGTGGACTATGGCTACACCTTC. Translated: CASSLEVVDYGYTF.

This clonotype was detected ten times or more. This chain uses TRBV7-2 with TRBJ2-5, with 10 bases fitting TRBD2. V gave up 3 bases and J gave up 2 bases; unmatched junction bases: 15. Germline V gene data show CDR1 as SGHTA and CDR2 as FQGNSA. The CDR3 is 19 amino acids. The CDR3 here is CASSFPNRASGSLQETQYF. CDR3 DNA sequence: TGTGCCAGCAGCTTCCCAAACAGGGCTAGCGGGAGTTTGCAAGAGACCCAGTACTTC.

In its sample, this clonotype was seen many times. The chain has TRBV7-8 and TRBJ2-6, with D maybe TRBD2 (7 bases). The CDR3 runs 18 residues. The germline V gene encodes CDR1 SGHVS and CDR2 FQNEAQ. Trimming pared 0 bases from V and 0 bases from J, leaving 12 bases between. CDR3: CASSLAQGRGSGANVLTF. CDR3 in DNA: TGTGCCAGCAGCTTAGCGCAGGGGAGGGGCTCTGGGGCCAACGTCCTGACTTTC.

The table lists this clonotype with many counts. The chain carries TRBV7-2 and TRBJ2-5, with D unresolved. The germline V gene has CDR1 SGHTA and CDR2 FQGNSA. Trimming removed 5 bases from V and 6 bases from J, with 16 bases in between. The CDR3 is 14 residues long. The DNA of the CDR3 is TGTGCCAGCAGCCGTGACCTAATGGAACAGACCCAGTACTTC. The encoded protein is CASSRDLMEQTQYF.